This T cell receptor beta chain was sequenced during a study of radiotherapy plus CTLA-4 blockade in lung cancer. Germline CDR1 and CDR2: LGHNA and YSLEER. V was pared by 3 bases and J by 1 base, with 9 bases between. This CDR3 has 14 residues. Assay: immunoSEQ multiplex PCR; the TCRdb copy retains only in-frame clones and omits some. The profile shows around 42,000 clones, roughly 65% of them singletons. J is TRBJ1-1 and V is TRBV4-3; weak D call: TRBD1 (6 bases). The input for sequencing was peripheral blood, taken from a patient treated with radiotherapy plus ipilimumab. This sequence originates from a human donor with non-small cell lung cancer who had a partial response to radiotherapy plus ipilimumab. CDR3 sequence reads: CASSHVDRNTEAFF. CDR3 DNA sequence: TGCGCCAGCAGCCATGTGGACAGGAACACTGAAGCTTTCTTT.